A single T cell receptor (beta chain) is shown here with its context. Germline V gene sequence: CDR1 LNHNV, CDR2 YYDKDF (reference sequence). The CDR3 covers 14 residues. After removal of 7 bases from V and 10 bases from J, the junction contained 11 bases not matched to a gene. This entry belongs to a study of blood T cell repertoires in COVID-19. Per the authors' pipeline: Estimated nucleated cell counts came from reference gene primer amplification. The data were produced by immunoSEQ multiplex PCR, yet TCRdb's version contains in-frame clones alone and is incomplete. Clone size and the V and J calls come from that table; the DNA yielded D and trimming. The sample holds around 200,000 clones; 86% are singletons and the top ten take roughly 4.5%.

The TCR comes from a woman aged 25 to 39 who had been exposed to COVID-19. Sequenced sample: PBMCs or T cells enriched from blood (not recorded which). The chain employs TRBV15 and TRBJ1-4; 8 bases align to TRBD1. The CDR3 is CATNPGQGEGKLFF. The DNA of the CDR3 is TGTGCCACCAACCCTGGACAGGGTGAGGGAAAACTGTTTTTT.